The next 17 T cell receptor beta chains were all read from a single sample in a study of T cell changes during pregnancy in multiple sclerosis. The table came from immunoSEQ multiplex PCR; TCRdb's copy has only in-frame clones and leaves some out. The sample has about 40,000 clones; 85% to 95% are singletons. Sequencing was performed on peripheral blood, taken before pregnancy. The receptor source for this set is a female donor with multiple sclerosis, enrolled in a pregnancy study.

The chain joins TRBV6-4 to TRBJ1-1, with D maybe TRBD1 (5 bases). Germline CDR1 reads MRHNA; CDR2 reads SNTAGT. The CDR3 has 14 amino acids. V was pared by 4 bases and J by 4 bases, with 13 bases between. CDR3 sequence: CASSVTGGTTEAFF. The CDR3 coding sequence is TGTGCCAGCAGTGTAACGGGGGGGACCACTGAAGCTTTCTTT.

The V call is TRBV18, the J call TRBJ2-5; TRBD1 aligns across 7 bases. Germline CDR1 KGHSH, CDR2 LQKENI. The CDR3 loop spans 15 amino acids. V shed 4 bases and J 5 bases; nucleotides not matched to a gene: 10. The CDR3 protein is CASSLAQGLQETQYF. The CDR3 DNA is TGTGCCAGCTCACTAGCACAGGGGTTGCAGGAGACCCAGTACTTC.

The genes are TRBV30 and TRBJ2-1, with TRBD2 identical over 11 bases. CDR1 and CDR2 (germline): GTSNPN, SVGIG (reference sequence). J was trimmed by 9 bases and V by 0 bases; bases with no gene match: 7. The CDR3 is 15 residues long. CDR3 nucleotides: TGTGCCTGGAGTGTATCTAGCGGGAGGAGGAGTGAGCAGTTCTTC. It codes for CAWSVSSGRRSEQFF.

The rearrangement uses TRBV7-2 and TRBJ2-1; D is uncertain. The V end was cut by 1 base, the J end by 7 bases, with 11 bases between. Germline CDR1 and CDR2: SGHTA and FQGNSA. This CDR3 is built from 14 residues. The chain's CDR3 is CASSLGLEMNEQFF. CDR3 coding DNA: TGTGCCAGCAGCTTAGGGCTGGAGATGAATGAGCAGTTCTTC.

The chain joins TRBV6-6 to TRBJ2-1; D gene uncertain. The CDR3 is 12 residues long. The germline V gene has CDR1 MNHNY and CDR2 SVGAGI (reference sequence). The V gene lost 2 bases and the J gene lost 4 bases, with 3 bases spanning the gap. The chain's CDR3 is CASSYQYNEQFF. In DNA, the CDR3 is TGTGCCAGCAGTTACCAGTACAATGAGCAGTTCTTC.

This chain links TRBV7-9 with TRBJ1-2, with 8 positions matching TRBD1. Trimming took 4 bases from V and 3 from J; bases not matched to a gene: 13. Germline V gene data show CDR1 as SEHNR and CDR2 as FQNEAQ (reference sequence). The CDR3 totals 17 residues. The CDR3 protein is CASSSILRDRFDYGYTF. The CDR3 DNA is TGTGCCAGCAGCTCAATCCTCCGGGACAGGTTTGACTATGGCTACACCTTC.

This chain links TRBV2 with TRBJ1-6; possible D gene TRBD1, 5 bases. The V gene lost 2 bases and the J gene lost 5 bases, with 10 bases spanning the gap. Germline V gives CDR1 SNHLY, CDR2 FYNNEI. The CDR3 totals 15 residues. CDR3 sequence reads: CASSEWTHNNSPLHF. The CDR3 nucleotides are TGTGCCAGCAGTGAATGGACACACAATAATTCACCCCTCCACTTT.

The chain employs TRBV7-8 and TRBJ1-1; D is undetermined. The germline V gene encodes CDR1 SGHVS and CDR2 FQNEAQ. Trimming cost V 5 bases and J 10 bases, with 11 bases left between them. The CDR3 sequence is 11 residues long. The CDR3 DNA is TGTGCCAGCAGCCAACAAGCAGGAGCTTTCTTT. Residues: CASSQQAGAFF.

DNA for the CDR3: TGCAGCGTTAATCGACTAAGAGAGGGTGCGTCTCGGCCCGAAGCTTTCTTT. It translates to CSVNRLREGASRPEAFF. The rearrangement joins TRBV29-1 to TRBJ1-1; D not certain. The ends were cut back, 5 bases at V and 8 bases at J, with 30 bases in the middle. The CDR3 has 17 residues. Germline CDR1 SQVTM, CDR2 ANQGSEA.

The V call is TRBV10-3, the J call TRBJ1-2, with TRBD1 matching over 8 bases. J lost 6 bases, V lost 11 bases, and 14 bases had no gene match. CDR3 length: 14 residues. The germline CDR1 and CDR2 sequences are ENHRY and SYGVKD. The CDR3 sequence: CASRGGQETNGYTF. CDR3 bases: TGTGCCTCGCGGGGGGGACAGGAGACTAATGGCTACACCTTC.

The chain couples TRBV6-1 to TRBJ1-5, with D maybe TRBD1 (5 bases). CDR1 is MNHNS and CDR2 is SASEGT in the germline V gene. V lost 6 bases to trimming and J lost 4 bases, with 7 bases between them. The CDR3 extends over 12 amino acids. The CDR3 nucleotides are TGTGCCAGCAGGGGGCAGAATCAGCCCCAGCATTTT. Translation gives CASRGQNQPQHF.

The V and J genes are TRBV5-6 and TRBJ2-4, with D tentatively TRBD2 (6 bases). Germline CDR1 is SGHDT and CDR2 is YYEEEE. The CDR3 runs 14 residues. Between the trimmed V and J ends, which lost 0 bases and 8 bases, there was a span of 12 bases. This chain's CDR3 is CASSLALGGDIQYF. The CDR3 coding sequence is TGTGCCAGCAGCTTGGCCCTGGGCGGGGACATTCAGTACTTC. The whole variable domain, filled in from reference TRBV5-6 and TRBJ2-4, reads DAGVTQSPTHLIKTRGQQVTLRCSPKSGHDTVSWYQQALGQGPQFIFQYYEEEERQRGNFPDRFSGHQFPNYSSELNVNALLLGDSALYLCASSLALGGDIQYFGAGTRLSVL.

V usage is TRBV10-3 and J usage is TRBJ2-7; possibly TRBD2 for D (5 bases). Trimming removed 3 bases from V and 4 bases from J, with 7 bases in between. The CDR3 loop spans 12 amino acids. The germline gives CDR1 ENHRY, CDR2 SYGVKD. CDR3 loop: CAISDGGYEQYF. CDR3 nucleotides: TGTGCCATCAGTGACGGAGGATACGAGCAGTACTTC.

V usage is TRBV7-9 and J usage is TRBJ1-5, with D hard to call. V dropped 1 base and J dropped 4 bases, with 11 bases sitting between them. The CDR3 spans 15 residues. Germline V gene sequence: CDR1 SEHNR, CDR2 FQNEAQ (reference sequence). This chain's CDR3 is CASSLGAGVNQPQHF. In DNA form, the CDR3 reads TGTGCCAGCAGCTTAGGGGCCGGGGTTAATCAGCCCCAGCATTTT. Combining the CDR3 with reference TRBV7-9 and TRBJ1-5 gives the whole variable domain DTGVSQNPRHKITKRGQNVTFRCDPISEHNRLYWYRQTLGQGPEFLTYFQNEAQLEKSRLLSDRFSAERPKGSFSTLEIQRTEQGDSAMYLCASSLGAGVNQPQHFGDGTRLSIL.

The chain uses TRBV7-7 and TRBJ2-7, with D uncertain. Germline CDR1 is SSHAT and CDR2 is FNYEAQ (reference sequence). V was trimmed by 5 bases and J by 5 bases, leaving 13 bases between them. The CDR3 length is 13 residues. CDR3: CASSPRESNEQYF. CDR3 sequence (DNA): TGTGCCAGCAGCCCTCGTGAGTCCAACGAGCAGTACTTC.

The chain couples TRBV5-1 to TRBJ1-3; D is undetermined. CDR3 length: 11 amino acids. Trimming shortened V by 2 bases and J by 6 bases, and 3 bases separated the two germline ends. Germline CDR1 and CDR2: SGHRS and YFSETQ. The CDR3 protein is CASSLLNTIYF. CDR3 coding DNA: TGCGCCAGCAGCTTACTAAACACCATATATTTT.

The rearrangement joins TRBV19 to TRBJ1-2; 8 bases line up with TRBD1. Germline V gene lookup returns CDR1 LNHDA and CDR2 SQIVND (reference sequence). V lost 3 bases, J lost 6 bases, and 3 bases stayed unmatched. The length of the CDR3 is 13 residues. For the CDR3, the DNA is TGTGCCAGTAGTATCAGGGGGCGAGATGGCTACACCTTC. This translates into CASSIRGRDGYTF. The complete variable domain, with remaining parts taken from reference TRBV19 and TRBJ1-2, reads DGGITQSPKYLFRKEGQNVTLSCEQNLNHDAMYWYRQDPGQGLRLIYYSQIVNDFQKGDIAEGYSVSREKKESFPLTVTSAQKNPTAFYLCASSIRGRDGYTFGSGTRLTVV.